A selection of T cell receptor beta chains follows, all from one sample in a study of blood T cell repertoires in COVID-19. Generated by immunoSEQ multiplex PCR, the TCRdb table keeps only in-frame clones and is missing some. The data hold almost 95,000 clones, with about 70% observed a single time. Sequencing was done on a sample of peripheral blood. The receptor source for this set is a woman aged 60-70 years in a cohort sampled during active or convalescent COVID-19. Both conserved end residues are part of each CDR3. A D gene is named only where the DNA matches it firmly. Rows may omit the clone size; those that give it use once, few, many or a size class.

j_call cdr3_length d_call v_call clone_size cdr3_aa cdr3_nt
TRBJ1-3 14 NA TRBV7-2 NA CASSLRGVGNTIYF TGTGCCAGCAGCTTACGCGGAGTTGGAAACACCATATATTTT
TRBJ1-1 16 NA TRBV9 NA CASSRIPGRVDTEAFF TGTGCCAGCAGCCGAATCCCGGGCAGGGTTGACACTGAAGCTTTCTTT
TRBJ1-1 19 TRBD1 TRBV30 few CAWRVPLSGGQGRNTEAFF TGTGCCTGGAGAGTCCCCCTCTCGGGTGGACAGGGGAGGAACACTGAAGCTTTCTTT
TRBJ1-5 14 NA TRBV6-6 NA CASSSGQSNQPQHF TGTGCCAGCAGCTCCGGACAGAGCAATCAGCCCCAGCATTTT
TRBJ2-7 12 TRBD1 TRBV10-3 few CAIGDRGREQYF TGTGCCATCGGAGACAGGGGACGAGAGCAGTACTTC
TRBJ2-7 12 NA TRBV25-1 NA CASSVKAGEQYF TGTGCCAGCAGTGTCAAAGCGGGCGAGCAGTACTTC
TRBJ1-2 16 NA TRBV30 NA CAWNEGGVVANYGYTF TGTGCCTGGAACGAGGGAGGGGTGGTGGCTAACTATGGCTACACCTTC
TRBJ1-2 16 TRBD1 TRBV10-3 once CAISGFAGAGGSGYTF TGTGCCATCAGTGGCTTTGCCGGGGCAGGGGGCTCTGGCTACACCTTC
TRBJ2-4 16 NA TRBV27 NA CASSSRQLLAKNIQYF TGTGCCAGCAGTTCACGACAGTTGCTAGCCAAAAACATTCAGTACTTC
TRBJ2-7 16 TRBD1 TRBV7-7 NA CASSAGTGVGTYEQYF TGTGCTAGCAGCGCCGGGACAGGGGTTGGAACCTACGAGCAGTACTTC
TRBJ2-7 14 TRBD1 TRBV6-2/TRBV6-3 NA CASSSDRSSYEQYF TGTGCCAGCAGCTCGGACAGGAGCTCCTACGAGCAGTACTTC
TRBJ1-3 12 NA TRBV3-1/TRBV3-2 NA CASSQQGYTIYF TGTGCCAGCAGCCAACAGGGGTACACCATATATTTT
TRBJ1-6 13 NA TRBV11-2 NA CASTLKQGSPLHF TGTGCCAGCACCCTCAAACAGGGTTCACCCCTCCACTTT
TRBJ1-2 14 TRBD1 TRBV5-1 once CASSSGGQGYGYTF TGCGCCAGCAGCTCCGGAGGACAGGGGTATGGCTACACCTTC
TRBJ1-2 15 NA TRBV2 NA CASSEVLGVYYGYTF TGTGCCAGCAGTGAAGTGTTAGGGGTCTACTATGGCTACACCTTC
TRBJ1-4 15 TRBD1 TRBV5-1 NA CASSLNRGMGEKLFF TGCGCCAGCAGCTTGAACAGGGGGATGGGGGAAAAACTGTTTTTT
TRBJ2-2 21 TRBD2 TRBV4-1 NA CASSQDWIGTSWSANTGELFF TGCGCCAGCAGCCAAGATTGGATCGGGACTAGCTGGTCCGCGAACACCGGGGAGCTGTTTTTT
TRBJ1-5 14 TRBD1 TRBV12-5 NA CASGADRALESQHF TGTGCTAGTGGAGCGGACAGGGCCCTGGAGTCCCAGCATTTT
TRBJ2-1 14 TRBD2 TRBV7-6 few CASSVTGTRNEQFF TGTGCCAGCAGCGTAACCGGGACTAGGAATGAGCAGTTCTTC
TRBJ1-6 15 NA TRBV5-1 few CASSLSWENNSPLHF TGCGCCAGCAGCTTAAGTTGGGAGAATAATTCACCCCTCCACTTT
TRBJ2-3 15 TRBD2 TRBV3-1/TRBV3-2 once CASRARGGGTDTQYF TGTGCCAGCAGAGCGCGGGGGGGAGGCACAGATACGCAGTATTTT
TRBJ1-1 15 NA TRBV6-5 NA CASIPFRRGNTEAFF TGTGCCAGCATCCCCTTCCGAAGGGGGAACACTGAAGCTTTCTTT
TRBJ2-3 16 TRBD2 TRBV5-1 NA CASSFGSGDSTDTQYF TGCGCCAGCAGCTTTGGTAGCGGGGATTCCACAGATACGCAGTATTTT
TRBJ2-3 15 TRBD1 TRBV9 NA CASSPQPGQADTQYF TGTGCCAGCAGCCCACAACCGGGACAGGCAGATACGCAGTATTTT
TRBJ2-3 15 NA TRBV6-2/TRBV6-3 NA CASSYLGQITDTQYF TGTGCCAGCAGTTACTTAGGACAGATCACAGATACGCAGTATTTT
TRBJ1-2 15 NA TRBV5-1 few CASSQKTGQPGGYTF TGCGCCAGCAGCCAAAAAACCGGACAGCCGGGGGGCTACACCTTC
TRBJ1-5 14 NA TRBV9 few CASSVGWTVRPQHF TGTGCCAGCAGCGTAGGATGGACAGTGAGGCCCCAGCATTTT
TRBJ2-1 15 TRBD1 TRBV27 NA CASSLLGTGVNEQFF TGTGCCAGCAGTTTATTGGGGACAGGGGTAAATGAGCAGTTCTTC
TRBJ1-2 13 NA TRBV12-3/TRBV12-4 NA CASSLQGRNGYTF TGTGCCAGCAGTTTACAGGGAAGGAATGGCTACACCTTC
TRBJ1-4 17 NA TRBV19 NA CASTGQKGKTTNEKLFF TGTGCCAGCACCGGACAGAAAGGTAAAACAACTAATGAAAAACTGTTTTTT
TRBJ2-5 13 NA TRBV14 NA CASSQSRQETQYF TGTGCCAGCAGCCAATCGCGACAAGAGACCCAGTACTTC
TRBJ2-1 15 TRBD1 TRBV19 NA CASSPARGRLNEQFF TGTGCCAGTTCCCCTGCGAGGGGGCGTCTGAATGAGCAGTTCTTC
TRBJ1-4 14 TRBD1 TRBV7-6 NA CASSRDRGYEKLFF TGTGCCAGCAGCAGGGACAGGGGATATGAAAAACTGTTTTTT
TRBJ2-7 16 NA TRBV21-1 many CASSKSGPGFWDEQYF TGTGCCAGCAGCAAAAGCGGTCCGGGGTTTTGGGACGAGCAGTACTTC
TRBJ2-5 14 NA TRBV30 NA CAWSVLRSEETQYF TGTGCCTGGAGTGTACTTCGTTCGGAAGAGACCCAGTACTTC
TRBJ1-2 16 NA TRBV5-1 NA CASSLEAGRINYGYTF TGCGCCAGCAGCTTGGAGGCAGGGCGGATTAACTATGGCTACACCTTC
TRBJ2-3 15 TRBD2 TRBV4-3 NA CASSQASGGRVAQYF TGCGCCAGCAGCCAAGCCAGCGGGGGCCGGGTGGCGCAGTATTTT
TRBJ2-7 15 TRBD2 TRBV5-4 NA CASSTGLAGGYEQYF TGTGCCAGCAGCACCGGACTAGCGGGGGGCTACGAGCAGTACTTC
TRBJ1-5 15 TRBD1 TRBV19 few CASSWATGDNQPQHF TGTGCCAGTAGTTGGGCAACAGGGGACAATCAGCCCCAGCATTTT
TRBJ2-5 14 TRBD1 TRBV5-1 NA CASSTTGGSETQYF TGCGCCAGCAGCACTACAGGGGGCTCGGAGACCCAGTACTTC
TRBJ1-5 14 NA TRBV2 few CASSEGQRNQPQHF TGTGCCAGCAGTGAGGGTCAGCGGAATCAGCCCCAGCATTTT
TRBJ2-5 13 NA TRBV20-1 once CSASHLQGKTQYF TGCAGTGCTAGTCACCTACAGGGAAAGACCCAGTACTTC
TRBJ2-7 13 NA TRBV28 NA CASSLSSSYEQYF TGTGCCAGCAGTTTGTCGTCCTCCTACGAGCAGTACTTC
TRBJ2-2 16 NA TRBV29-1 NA CSVEGGAHVTPGELFF TGCAGCGTCGAGGGGGGGGCGCATGTTACCCCCGGGGAGCTGTTTTTT
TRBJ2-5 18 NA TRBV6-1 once CASSEYAGIGLVGETQYF TGTGCCAGCAGTGAATACGCAGGGATAGGATTAGTGGGCGAGACCCAGTACTTC
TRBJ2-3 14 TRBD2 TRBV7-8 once CASKWTSVTDTQYF TGTGCCAGCAAATGGACTAGCGTCACAGATACGCAGTATTTT
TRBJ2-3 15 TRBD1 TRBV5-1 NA CASSPDRGRSDTQYF TGCGCCAGCAGCCCCGACAGGGGGCGGTCAGATACGCAGTATTTT
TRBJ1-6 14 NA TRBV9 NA CASSVEGKNSPLHF TGTGCCAGCAGCGTGGAGGGGAAGAATTCACCCCTCCACTTT
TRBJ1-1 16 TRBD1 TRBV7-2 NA CASSFFVRTGGTEAFF TGTGCCAGCAGCTTTTTTGTAAGGACAGGGGGCACTGAAGCTTTCTTT
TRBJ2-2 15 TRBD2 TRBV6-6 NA CASRGGGTQPGELFF TGTGCCAGCAGAGGCGGGGGGACTCAGCCCGGGGAGCTGTTTTTT
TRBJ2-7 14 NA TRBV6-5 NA CASSYNLGRAEQYF TGTGCCAGCAGTTACAATTTGGGCAGAGCCGAGCAGTACTTC
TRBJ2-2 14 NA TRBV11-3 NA CASSLTGTTGELFF TGTGCCAGCAGCTTGACCGGGACAACCGGGGAGCTGTTTTTT
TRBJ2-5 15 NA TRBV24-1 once CATSDSQGRYETQYF TGTGCCACCAGTGATTCACAGGGGAGGTATGAGACCCAGTACTTC